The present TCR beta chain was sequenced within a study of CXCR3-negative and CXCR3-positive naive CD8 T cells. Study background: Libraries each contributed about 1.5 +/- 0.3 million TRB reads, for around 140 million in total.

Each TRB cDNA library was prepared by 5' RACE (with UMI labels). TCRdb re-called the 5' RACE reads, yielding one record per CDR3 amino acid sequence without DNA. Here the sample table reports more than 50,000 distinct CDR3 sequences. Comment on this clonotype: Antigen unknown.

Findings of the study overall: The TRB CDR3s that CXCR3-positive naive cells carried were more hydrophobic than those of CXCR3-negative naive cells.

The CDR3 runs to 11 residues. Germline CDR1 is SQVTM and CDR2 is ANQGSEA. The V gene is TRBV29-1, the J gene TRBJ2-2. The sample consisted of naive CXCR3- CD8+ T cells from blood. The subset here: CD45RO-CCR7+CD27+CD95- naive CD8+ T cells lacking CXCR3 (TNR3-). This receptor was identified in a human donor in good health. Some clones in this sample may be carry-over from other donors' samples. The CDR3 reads CSVVGTGELFF.